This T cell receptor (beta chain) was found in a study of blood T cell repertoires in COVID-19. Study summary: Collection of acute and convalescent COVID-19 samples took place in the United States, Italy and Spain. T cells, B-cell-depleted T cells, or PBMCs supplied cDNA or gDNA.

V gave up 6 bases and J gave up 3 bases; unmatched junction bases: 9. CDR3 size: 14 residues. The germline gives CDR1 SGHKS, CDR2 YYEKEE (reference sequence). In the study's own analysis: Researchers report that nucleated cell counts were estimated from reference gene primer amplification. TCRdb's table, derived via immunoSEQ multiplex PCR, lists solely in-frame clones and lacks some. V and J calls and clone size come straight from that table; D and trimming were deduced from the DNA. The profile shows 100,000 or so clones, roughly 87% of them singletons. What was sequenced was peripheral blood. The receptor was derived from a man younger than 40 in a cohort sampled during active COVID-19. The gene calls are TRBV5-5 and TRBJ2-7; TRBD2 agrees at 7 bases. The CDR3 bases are TGTGCCAGCAACTCGGGAGCGGGGAGCTACGAGCAGTACTTC. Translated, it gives CASNSGAGSYEQYF.